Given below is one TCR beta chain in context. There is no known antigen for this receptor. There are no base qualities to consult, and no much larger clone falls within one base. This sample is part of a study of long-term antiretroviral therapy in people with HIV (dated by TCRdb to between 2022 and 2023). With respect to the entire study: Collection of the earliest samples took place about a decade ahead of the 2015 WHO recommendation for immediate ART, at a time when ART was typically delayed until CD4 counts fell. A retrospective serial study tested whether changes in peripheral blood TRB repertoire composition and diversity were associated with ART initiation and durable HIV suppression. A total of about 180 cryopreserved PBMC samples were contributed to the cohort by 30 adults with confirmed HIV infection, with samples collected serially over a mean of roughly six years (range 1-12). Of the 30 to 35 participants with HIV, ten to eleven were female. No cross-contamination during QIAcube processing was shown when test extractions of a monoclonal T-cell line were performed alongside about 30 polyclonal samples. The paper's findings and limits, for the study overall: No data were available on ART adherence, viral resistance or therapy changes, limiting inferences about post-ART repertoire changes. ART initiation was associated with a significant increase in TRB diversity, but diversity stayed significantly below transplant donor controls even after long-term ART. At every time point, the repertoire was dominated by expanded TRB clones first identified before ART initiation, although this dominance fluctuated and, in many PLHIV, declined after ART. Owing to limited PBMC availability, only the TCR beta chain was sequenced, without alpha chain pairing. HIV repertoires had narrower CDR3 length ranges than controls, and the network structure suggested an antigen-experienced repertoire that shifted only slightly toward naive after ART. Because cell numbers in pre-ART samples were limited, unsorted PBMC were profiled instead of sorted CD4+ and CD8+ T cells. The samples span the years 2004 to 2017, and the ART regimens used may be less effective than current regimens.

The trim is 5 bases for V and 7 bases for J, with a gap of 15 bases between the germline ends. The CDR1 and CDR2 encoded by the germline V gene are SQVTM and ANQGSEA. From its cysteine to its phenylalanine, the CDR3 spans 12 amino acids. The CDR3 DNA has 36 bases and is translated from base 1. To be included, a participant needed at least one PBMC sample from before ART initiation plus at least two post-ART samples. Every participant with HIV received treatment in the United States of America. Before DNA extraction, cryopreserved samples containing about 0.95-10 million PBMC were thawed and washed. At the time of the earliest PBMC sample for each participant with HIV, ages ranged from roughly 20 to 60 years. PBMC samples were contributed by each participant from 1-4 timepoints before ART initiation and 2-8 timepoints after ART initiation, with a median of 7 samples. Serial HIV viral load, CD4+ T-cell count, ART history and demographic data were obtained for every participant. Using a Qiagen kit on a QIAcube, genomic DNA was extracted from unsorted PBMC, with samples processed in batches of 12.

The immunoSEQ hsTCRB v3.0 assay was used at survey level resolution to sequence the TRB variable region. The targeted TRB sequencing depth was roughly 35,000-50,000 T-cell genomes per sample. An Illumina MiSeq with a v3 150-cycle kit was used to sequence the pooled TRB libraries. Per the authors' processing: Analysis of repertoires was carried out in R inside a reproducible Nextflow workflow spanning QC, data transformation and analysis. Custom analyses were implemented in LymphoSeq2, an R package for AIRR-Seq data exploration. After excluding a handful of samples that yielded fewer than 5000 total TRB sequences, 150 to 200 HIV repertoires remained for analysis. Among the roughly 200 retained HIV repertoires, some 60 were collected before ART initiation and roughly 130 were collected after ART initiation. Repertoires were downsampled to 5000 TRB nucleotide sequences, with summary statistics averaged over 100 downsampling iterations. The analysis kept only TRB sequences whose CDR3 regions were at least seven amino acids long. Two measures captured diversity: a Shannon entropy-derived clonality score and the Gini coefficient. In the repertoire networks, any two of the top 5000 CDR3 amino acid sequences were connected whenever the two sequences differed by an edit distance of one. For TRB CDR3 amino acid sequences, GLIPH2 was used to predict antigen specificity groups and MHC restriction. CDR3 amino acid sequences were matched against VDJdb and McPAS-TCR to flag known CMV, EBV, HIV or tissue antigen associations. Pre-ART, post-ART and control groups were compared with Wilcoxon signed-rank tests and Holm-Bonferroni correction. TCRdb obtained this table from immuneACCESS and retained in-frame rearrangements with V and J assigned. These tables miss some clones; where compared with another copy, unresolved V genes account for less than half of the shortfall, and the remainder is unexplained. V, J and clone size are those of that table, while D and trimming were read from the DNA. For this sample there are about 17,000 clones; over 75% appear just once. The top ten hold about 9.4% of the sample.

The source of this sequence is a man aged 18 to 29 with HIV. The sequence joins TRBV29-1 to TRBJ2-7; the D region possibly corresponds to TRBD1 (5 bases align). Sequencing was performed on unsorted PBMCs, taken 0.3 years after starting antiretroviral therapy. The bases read TGCAGCGTTTCTCTCCAGGGCGAGGAGCAGTACTTC. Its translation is CSVSLQGEEQYF.